The present T cell receptor (beta chain) was sequenced within a study of T-cell reconstitution after alpha-beta-depleted transplantation in children. This clonotype has a count of ten or more. Antigen unknown. Preparation of the TCRbeta library used unique molecular identifiers. From the PCR reads, TCRdb called clonotypes with MiXCR, one entry per CDR3 protein. Among over 150,000 distinct CDR3 sequences, roughly 6.6% were seen once, and the ten largest hold 5% to 6.5%. CDR1 is SGHRS, CDR2 YFSETQ, per germline. The CDR3 length is 14 residues. Trimming removed 4 bases from V and 4 bases from J; junction bases left unmatched: 4. Study-level points and caveats: At the one-year point after transplant, T-cell counts and TCRbeta diversity were found to come mostly from T cells that had been newly produced.

The clonotype comes from a boy aged 2-15 years with acute lymphoblastic leukemia, due to receive a stem cell transplant. This sequence joins TRBV5-1 and TRBJ2-5; 10 bases agree with TRBD1. The starting material was PBMCs, obtained before TCRalphabeta/CD19-depleted stem cell transplant. In DNA form, the CDR3 reads TGCGCCAGCAGCGGACAGGGGGGGATAGAGACCCAGTACTTC. This gives the protein CASSGQGGIETQYF.